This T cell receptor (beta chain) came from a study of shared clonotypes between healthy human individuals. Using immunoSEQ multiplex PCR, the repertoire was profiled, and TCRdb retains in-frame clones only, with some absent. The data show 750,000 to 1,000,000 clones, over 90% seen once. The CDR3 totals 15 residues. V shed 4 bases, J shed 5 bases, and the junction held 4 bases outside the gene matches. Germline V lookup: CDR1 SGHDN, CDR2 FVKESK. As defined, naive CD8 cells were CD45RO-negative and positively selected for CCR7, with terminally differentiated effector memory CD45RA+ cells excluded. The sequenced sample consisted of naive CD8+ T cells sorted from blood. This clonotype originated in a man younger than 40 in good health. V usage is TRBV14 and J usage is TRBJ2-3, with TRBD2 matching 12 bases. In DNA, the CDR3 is TGTGCCAGCAGCCTCTCGGGACTAGCGGGAGATACGCAGTATTTT. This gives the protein CASSLSGLAGDTQYF.